This section outlines one T cell receptor beta chain sequence together with its context. This entry comes from a study of T cell responses to AZD1222 COVID-19 vaccine. There are 16 residues in the CDR3. Germline V gene data show CDR1 as LNHDA and CDR2 as SQIVND (reference sequence). Trimming cost V 1 base and J 0 bases, with 13 bases left between them. Profiling relied on immunoSEQ multiplex PCR, and the TCRdb table lists in-frame clones only, not all of them. This repertoire shows 100,000 to 150,000 clones, approximately 91% found once; its top ten account for 1.1%. The chain recombines TRBV19 with TRBJ2-7; TRBD1 might be the D (5 bases). The sequencing here drew on peripheral blood, taken 28 days after the second AZD1222 dose. The origin of this receptor is an adult who received the AZD1222 COVID-19 vaccine. The chain's CDR3 is CASSIGKGLSSYEQYF. The CDR3 DNA follows: TGTGCCAGTAGTATAGGGAAGGGGTTATCCTCCTACGAGCAGTACTTC. Full variable domain (rest looked up from reference TRBV19 and TRBJ2-7): DGGITQSPKYLFRKEGQNVTLSCEQNLNHDAMYWYRQDPGQGLRLIYYSQIVNDFQKGDIAEGYSVSREKKESFPLTVTSAQKNPTAFYLCASSIGKGLSSYEQYFGPGTRLTVT.